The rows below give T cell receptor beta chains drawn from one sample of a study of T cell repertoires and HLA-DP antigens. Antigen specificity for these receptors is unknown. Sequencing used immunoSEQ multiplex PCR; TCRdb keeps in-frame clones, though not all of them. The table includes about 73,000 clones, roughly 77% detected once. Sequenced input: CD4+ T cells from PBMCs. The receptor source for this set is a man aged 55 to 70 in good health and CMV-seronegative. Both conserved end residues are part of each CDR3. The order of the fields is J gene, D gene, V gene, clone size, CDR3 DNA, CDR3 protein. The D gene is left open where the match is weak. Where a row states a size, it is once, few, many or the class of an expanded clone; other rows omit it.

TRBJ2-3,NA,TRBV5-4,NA,TGTGCCAGCAGCTTGGCCGGCACAGATACGCAGTATTTT,CASSLAGTDTQYF
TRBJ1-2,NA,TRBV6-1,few,TGTGCCAGCACCGCAATAGTGGGGGGCTATGGCTACACCTTC,CASTAIVGGYGYTF
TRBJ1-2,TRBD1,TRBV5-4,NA,TGTGCCAGCAGTTCCGGGACAGGGGACGGCTATGGCTACACCTTC,CASSSGTGDGYGYTF
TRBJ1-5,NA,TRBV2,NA,TGTGCCAGCAGTGAAGTTTGGGGGAGTCAGCCCCAGCATTTT,CASSEVWGSQPQHF
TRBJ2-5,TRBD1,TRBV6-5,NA,TGTGCCAGCAGCACAGGGGGCTGGGAGACCCAGTACTTC,CASSTGGWETQYF
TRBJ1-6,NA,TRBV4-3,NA,TGCGCCAGCAGCCAAGTATTTTCTGTCTATAATTCACCCCTCCACTTT,CASSQVFSVYNSPLHF
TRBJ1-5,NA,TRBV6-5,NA,TGTGCCAGCAGTTCAGGGCACAATCAGCCCCAGCATTTT,CASSSGHNQPQHF
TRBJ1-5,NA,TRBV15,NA,TGTGCCACCAGCAGAGATAATCAGCCCCAGCATTTT,CATSRDNQPQHF
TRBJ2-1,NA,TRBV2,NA,TGTGCCAGCAGCCGCGACCATTACAATGAGCAGTTCTTC,CASSRDHYNEQFF
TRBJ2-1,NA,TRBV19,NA,TGTGCCAGTAGTGTGAAGACCGGGACTCCAAGGGGCTATGGTGAGCAGTTCTTC,CASSVKTGTPRGYGEQFF
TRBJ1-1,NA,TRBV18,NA,TGTGCCAGCTCACCAACCGGGGATGAAGCTTTCTTT,CASSPTGDEAFF
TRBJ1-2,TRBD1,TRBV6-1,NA,TGTGCCAGCAGTGAAAACAGGGGGCCGTACTATGGCTACACCTTC,CASSENRGPYYGYTF
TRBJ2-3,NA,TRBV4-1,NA,TGCGCCAGCAGCCAAGATACCGCTTCTTACACAGATACGCAGTATTTT,CASSQDTASYTDTQYF